This T cell receptor (beta chain) is drawn from a study of neoadjuvant nivolumab and ipilimumab in lung cancer. Study-wide results and caveats: Higher pretherapy blood TCR richness went with higher resected-tumor richness. Compared with tumor-adjacent uninvolved lung, resected tumors showed greater richness and clonality. From pretherapy to surgery, tumor richness and clonality rose with dual therapy.

In regard to this clone: Its specificity is unknown.

Germline assignment: CDR1 SGHVS and CDR2 FNYEAQ. This CDR3 spans 13 amino acids. V was clipped by 8 bases and J by 5 bases, with 12 bases between them. Here immunoSEQ multiplex PCR was the method, and the copy in TCRdb shows in-frame clones only, minus some. The table lists 24,000 or so clones, less than 90% of them singletons. The sequencing here drew on peripheral blood, taken before neoadjuvant nivolumab, alone or with ipilimumab. The chain links TRBV7-6 to TRBJ2-2, with D perhaps matching TRBD1 or TRBD2 (7 bases each). The clonotype comes from an adult with non-small cell lung cancer. The CDR3 sequence: CASRQGGTGELFF. The DNA for the CDR3 is TGTGCCAGCCGACAGGGAGGGACCGGGGAGCTGTTTTTT.